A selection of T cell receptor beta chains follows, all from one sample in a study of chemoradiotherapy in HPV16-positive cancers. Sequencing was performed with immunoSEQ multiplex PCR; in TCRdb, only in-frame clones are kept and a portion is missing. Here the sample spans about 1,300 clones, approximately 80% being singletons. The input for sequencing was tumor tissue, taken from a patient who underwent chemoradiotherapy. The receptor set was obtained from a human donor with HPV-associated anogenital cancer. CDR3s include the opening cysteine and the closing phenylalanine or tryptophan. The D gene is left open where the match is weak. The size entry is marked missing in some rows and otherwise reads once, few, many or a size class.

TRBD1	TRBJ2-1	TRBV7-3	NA	CASSPMGQSYYNEQFF	TGTGCCAGCAGCCCGATGGGACAGTCGTACTACAATGAGCAGTTCTTC
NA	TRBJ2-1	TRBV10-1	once	CASSSGRRGSYNEQFF	TGCGCCAGCAGTAGCGGGCGCCGTGGGTCCTACAATGAGCAGTTCTTC
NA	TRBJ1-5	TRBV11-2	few	CASSLDQGSQPQHF	TGTGCCAGCAGCTTAGACCAGGGGAGCCAGCCCCAGCATTTT
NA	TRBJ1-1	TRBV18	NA	CASSPEDRGENTEAFF	TGTGCCAGCTCACCAGAGGACCGGGGTGAGAACACTGAAGCTTTCTTT
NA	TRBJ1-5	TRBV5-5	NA	CASSLSSGQGNQPQHF	TGTGCCAGCAGCTTGTCCTCAGGGCAGGGCAATCAGCCCCAGCATTTT
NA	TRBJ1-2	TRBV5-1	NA	CASSLGGENYGYTF	TGCGCCAGCAGCTTGGGTGGAGAGAACTATGGCTACACCTTC
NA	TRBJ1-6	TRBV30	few	CACHFQGRSYNSPLHF	TGTGCCTGTCACTTTCAGGGGAGGTCCTATAATTCACCCCTCCACTTT
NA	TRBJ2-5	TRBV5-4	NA	CASSQDFQETQYF	TGCGCCAGCAGCCAAGACTTCCAAGAGACCCAGTACTTC
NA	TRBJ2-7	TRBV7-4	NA	CASSLGAYRDTSSYEQYF	TGTGCCAGCAGCTTAGGAGCCTACCGGGACACTAGCTCCTACGAGCAGTACTTC
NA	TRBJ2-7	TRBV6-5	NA	CASSYFGGRYEQYF	TGTGCCAGCAGTTACTTCGGGGGAAGGTACGAGCAGTACTTC
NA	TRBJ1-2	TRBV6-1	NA	CASSEGFGNDYGYTF	TGTGCCAGCAGTGAAGGCTTCGGGAATGACTATGGCTACACCTTC
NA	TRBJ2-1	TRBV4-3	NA	CASSQESVESYNEQFF	TGCGCCAGCAGCCAAGAATCGGTGGAATCCTACAATGAGCAGTTCTTC
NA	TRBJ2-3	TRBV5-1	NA	CASSFGGPGTDTQYF	TGCGCCAGCAGCTTTGGAGGGCCAGGCACAGATACGCAGTATTTT
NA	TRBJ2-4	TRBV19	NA	CASSISLGVAKNIQYF	TGTGCCAGTAGTATCTCGTTAGGAGTAGCCAAAAACATTCAGTACTTC
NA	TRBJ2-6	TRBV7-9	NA	CASSYLGGTGANVLTF	TGTGCCAGCAGCTACCTTGGGGGAACTGGGGCCAACGTCCTGACTTTC
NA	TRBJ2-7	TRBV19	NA	CASSIAGENEQYF	TGTGCCAGTAGTATCGCAGGGGAGAACGAGCAGTACTTC
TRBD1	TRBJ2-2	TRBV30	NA	CAWSSRGRDTGELFF	TGTGCCTGGAGTAGCAGGGGGCGGGACACCGGGGAGCTGTTTTTT
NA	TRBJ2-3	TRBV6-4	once	CASSDGGHDADTQYF	TGTGCCAGCAGTGACGGGGGGCATGATGCAGATACGCAGTATTTT
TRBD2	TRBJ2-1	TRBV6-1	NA	CASSESSGTYNEQFF	TGTGCCAGCAGTGAGTCTAGCGGGACCTACAATGAGCAGTTCTTC
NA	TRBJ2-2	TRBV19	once	CASSRSLGVWQTNNTGELFF	TGTGCCAGTAGTAGATCGCTTGGGGTTTGGCAGACAAATAACACCGGGGAGCTGTTTTTT
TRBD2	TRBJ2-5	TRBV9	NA	CASSKLSGGVGPRETQYF	TGTGCCAGCAGCAAACTGTCTGGGGGGGTGGGCCCCCGAGAGACCCAGTACTTC
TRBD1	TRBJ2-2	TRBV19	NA	CACRRTGRSTGELFF	TGTGCCTGCAGGCGGACAGGGAGGTCCACCGGGGAGCTGTTTTTT
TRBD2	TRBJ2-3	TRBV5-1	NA	CASSPGTSGGTDTQYF	TGCGCCAGCAGCCCCGGGACTAGCGGGGGCACAGATACGCAGTATTTT
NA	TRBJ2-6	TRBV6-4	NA	CASSDGQGPSGANVLTF	TGTGCCAGCAGTGACGGTCAGGGGCCGTCTGGGGCCAACGTCCTGACTTTC
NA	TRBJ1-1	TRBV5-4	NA	CASSFPGPTKLNTEAFF	TGTGCCAGCAGCTTTCCGGGACCGACGAAACTCAACACTGAAGCTTTCTTT
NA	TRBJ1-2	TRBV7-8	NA	CASNLRGPRYGYTF	TGTGCCAGCAATTTGAGGGGACCCCGCTATGGCTACACCTTC
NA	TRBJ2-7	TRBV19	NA	CASSIGWGTPTYEQYF	TGTGCCAGTAGTATTGGGTGGGGGACCCCGACCTACGAGCAGTACTTC
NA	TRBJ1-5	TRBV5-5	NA	CASSSQRGVGQPQHF	TGTGCCAGCAGCTCTCAGCGGGGGGTCGGTCAGCCCCAGCATTTT